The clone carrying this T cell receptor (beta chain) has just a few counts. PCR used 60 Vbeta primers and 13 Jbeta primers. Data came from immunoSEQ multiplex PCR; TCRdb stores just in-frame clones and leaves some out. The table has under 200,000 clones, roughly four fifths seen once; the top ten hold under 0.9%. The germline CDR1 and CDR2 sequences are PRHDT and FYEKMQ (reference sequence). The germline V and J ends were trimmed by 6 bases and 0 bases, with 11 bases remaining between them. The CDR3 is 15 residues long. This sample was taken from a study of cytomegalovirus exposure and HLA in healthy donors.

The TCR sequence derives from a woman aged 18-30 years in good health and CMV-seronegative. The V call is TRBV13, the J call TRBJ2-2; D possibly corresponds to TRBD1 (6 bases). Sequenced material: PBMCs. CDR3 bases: TGTGCCAGCAGAGCCGGGACATCGAACACCGGGGAGCTGTTTTTT. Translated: CASRAGTSNTGELFF.